The sequence of this T cell receptor (beta chain) was determined in a study of graft-versus-host responses after intestinal transplantation (dated by TCRdb to the early 2020s). Regarding the research as a whole: Recipients received multivisceral, liver-intestinal, or isolated intestinal transplants. All recipients received anti-thymocyte globulin induction followed by maintenance tacrolimus and steroids for approximately 3 years. After intestinal transplantation, graft-versus-host and host-versus-graft alloreactive T cell clones in the graft, circulation and bone marrow were tracked using bulk TCR-beta CDR3 sequencing. To identify alloreactive clones, pre-transplant mixed lymphocyte reaction products were sequenced and compared with unstimulated pre-transplant donor and recipient T cells. The cohort enrolled 24 intestinal transplant recipients, one of whom was a retransplant, and a few patients without pretransplant specimens were excluded. A peak of at least 4% donor T cells among recipient peripheral blood mononuclear cells was the definition used for donor T cell macrochimerism. Instead of going to the commercial service, samples from a few later patients were sequenced in-house on an Illumina MiSeq and processed with MiXCR. What the research found in general, with its limitations: GvH clones turned up in recipient bone marrow, with some appearing earlier in ileal mucosa or blood, a pattern consistent with an intestinal mucosal origin. Patients with donor T cell macrochimerism had high GvH to HvG T cell clonal ratios in their allografts. Conclusions were limited by the relatively low number and heterogeneity of intestinal transplant patients. Early after transplant, peak levels of circulating GvH clones were associated with declines in HvG clones.

From a lookup of the germline V gene, CDR1 and CDR2 are SGHTA and FQGNSA. The CDR3 contains 14 residues, cysteine and phenylalanine counted. The kept DNA is CDR3 alone, 42 bases in frame from the first base. V sheds 2 bases and J sheds 0 bases, leaving 5 bases between their ends. The method behind the library was the immunoSEQ multiplex PCR assay. For most patients, high-throughput TCR-beta CDR3 sequencing of genomic DNA was performed by Adaptive Biotechnologies. The study's processing was this. Adaptive's ImmunoSEQ software supplied the TCR sequencing data for about 18 patients, while MiXCR and VDJtools were used to process a few other patients. CDR3 nucleotide sequences shared by donor and recipient were removed because the origin of these sequences could not be assigned. To count as alloreactive, a clone needed at least 2-fold expansion over unstimulated cells and a minimum CFSE-low frequency of 0.002% (template counts) or 0.001% (read counts). Clones detected in sequenced pre-transplant spleen, lymph node, or MLR CFSE-low populations of the donor or recipient were defined as mappable. The cumulative frequency of alloreactive clones was calculated as a percentage of all sequences, weighted by copy number. Sourced from immuneACCESS, this table was stored by TCRdb with only in-frame sequences that have V and J called. A share of the clones is absent; for the studies checked, an unresolved V gene accounts for under half, and the remainder has no known explanation. V and J calls and clone size are those listed in that table; D and trimming were worked out from the DNA. This sample has 7,500 to 10,000 clones in its table, and 75% to 90% of those were observed once. 5.2% of the sample goes to the ten largest clones.

About this clone itself: Its antigen remains unidentified. No much larger clonotype is one base removed from it; base qualities were not supplied.

Intraepithelial and lamina propria lymphocytes were isolated from graft specimens using dithiothreitol, EDTA incubations and collagenase D digestion. Bulk TCR-beta sequencing was performed on serial intestinal graft biopsy specimens collected as late as 600 days after transplant. The sample in question was ileum tissue, obtained less than 850 days after intestinal transplantation. The V and J genes are TRBV7-2 and TRBJ1-5; the D gene assignment is ambiguous. This clonotype was sampled from a human patient who received an intestinal transplant, so some T cells may come from the graft donor. The DNA sequence is as follows: TGTGCCAGCAGCTTACCCAATAGCAATCAGCCCCAGCATTTT. It encodes CASSLPNSNQPQHF.